This note documents a single T cell receptor (beta chain) sequence. The CDR3 length is 12 residues. The ends lost 4 bases at V and 12 bases at J; junction bases unmatched: 5. The V gene's germline CDR1 is MNHEY and CDR2 SVGEGT. Enrollment of patients from Seattle took place during active infection, with longitudinal follow-up. The data stem from a study of blood T cell repertoires in COVID-19. Study background: In each case, the material was cDNA or gDNA derived from T cells, B-cell-depleted T cells, or PBMCs.

How the authors handled the data: Using reference gene primer amplification, nucleated cell counts were estimated. The assay was immunoSEQ multiplex PCR, and TCRdb's table has in-frame clones only and misses some. V and J calls and clone size are those listed in that table; D and trimming were worked out from the DNA. The data contain 250,000 to 350,000 clones, approximately 88% of them singletons. The specimen sequenced was peripheral blood. This receptor was obtained from a human donor with COVID-19, enrolled during active disease. The donor label of this sample is uncertain. The chain links TRBV6-2 or TRBV6-3 to TRBJ2-1; 8 nucleotides align to TRBD2. CDR3 residues: CASSSRTSRQFF. In DNA form, the CDR3 reads TGTGCCAGCAGTTCCCGGACTAGCAGGCAGTTCTTC.